This T cell receptor beta chain was captured by sequencing in a study of CXCR3-negative and CXCR3-positive naive CD8 T cells. Broader study findings: TRB CDR3 hydrophobicity was greater in CXCR3-positive naive cells than in CXCR3-negative naive cells. Naive cells used TRBV-TRBJ genes in much the same way whether CXCR3-negative or CXCR3-positive; memory cells did not. Diversity in memory CD8+ cells fell much lower than the comparably high levels seen in both naive subsets.

UMI-labeled 5' RACE yielded the TRB cDNA libraries. TCRdb re-called the 5' RACE reads; every CDR3 protein appears as one record, without DNA. The sample totals about 89,000 distinct CDR3 sequences. As for this clonotype: Its cognate antigen is unknown.

The CDR3 sequence is 15 residues long. From germline, CDR1 is SEHNR and CDR2 FQNEAQ (reference sequence). This sequence was found in a human donor in good health. Some clones in this sample may be carry-over from other donors' samples. The sequenced material came from naive CXCR3+ CD8+ T cells from blood. Subset meaning: CD45RO-CCR7+CD27+CD95- naive CD8+ T cells expressing CXCR3 (TNR3+). The gene calls are TRBV7-9 and TRBJ1-1; TCRdb's D call of TRBD1 is untestable without DNA. CDR3 amino acids: CASSSTTGQGPEAFF.